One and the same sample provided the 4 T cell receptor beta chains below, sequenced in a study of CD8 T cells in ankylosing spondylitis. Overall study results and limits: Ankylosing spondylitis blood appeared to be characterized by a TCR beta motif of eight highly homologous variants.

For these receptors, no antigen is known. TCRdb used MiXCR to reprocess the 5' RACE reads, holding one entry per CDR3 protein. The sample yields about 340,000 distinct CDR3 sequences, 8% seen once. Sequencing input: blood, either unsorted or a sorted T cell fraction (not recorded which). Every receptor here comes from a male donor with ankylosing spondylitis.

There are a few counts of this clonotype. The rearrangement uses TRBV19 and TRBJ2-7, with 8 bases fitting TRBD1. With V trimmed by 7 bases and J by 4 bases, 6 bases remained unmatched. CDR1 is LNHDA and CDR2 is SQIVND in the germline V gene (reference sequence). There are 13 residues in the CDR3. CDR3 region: CASKSQGAYEQYF. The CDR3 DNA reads TGTGCCAGTAAATCGCAGGGGGCGTACGAGCAGTACTTC.

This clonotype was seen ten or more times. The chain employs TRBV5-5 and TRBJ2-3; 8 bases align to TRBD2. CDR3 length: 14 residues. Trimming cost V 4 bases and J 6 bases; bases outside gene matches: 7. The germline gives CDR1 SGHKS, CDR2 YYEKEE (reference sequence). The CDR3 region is CASSQNRGGDTQYF. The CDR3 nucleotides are TGTGCCAGCAGCCAAAACCGGGGGGGGGATACGCAGTATTTT.

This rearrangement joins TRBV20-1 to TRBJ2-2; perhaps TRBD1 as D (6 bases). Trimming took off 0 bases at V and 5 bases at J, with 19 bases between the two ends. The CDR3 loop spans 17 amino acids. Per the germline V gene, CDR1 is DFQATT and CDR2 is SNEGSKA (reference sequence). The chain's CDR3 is CSARDRPSQGRTGELFF. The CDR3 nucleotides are TGCAGTGCTAGAGATCGCCCCAGCCAGGGGAGAACCGGGGAGCTGTTTTTT.

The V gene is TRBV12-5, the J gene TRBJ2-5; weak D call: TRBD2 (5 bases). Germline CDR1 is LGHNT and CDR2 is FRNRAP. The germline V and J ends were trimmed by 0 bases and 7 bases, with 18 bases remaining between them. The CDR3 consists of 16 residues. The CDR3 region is CASGLVVTGSGGTQYF. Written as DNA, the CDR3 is TGTGCTAGTGGTTTGGTGGTCACCGGTAGTGGAGGGACCCAGTACTTC.